This entry concerns a single T cell receptor beta chain. This sample is drawn from a study of CD8+ T cells in alopecia areata. Extraction of RNA preceded its reverse transcription into cDNA, which served as the sequencing template. Only in-frame clones appear in the TCRdb table, and some are missing; sequencing was by immunoSEQ multiplex PCR. The top ten hold 1.5% to 2% of the sample, which has some 170,000 clones, almost 65% seen once. Germline values: CDR1 GTSNPN, CDR2 SVGIG (reference sequence). Trimming pared 3 bases from V and 8 bases from J, leaving 14 bases between. The CDR3 is 14 amino acids. The TCR sequence derives from a human donor with alopecia areata. J is TRBJ1-6 and V is TRBV30; D is undetermined. Sequencing used CD4+ T cells sorted from blood, obtained at week 0. CDR3 region: CAWRVTPADSPLHF. The CDR3, as DNA: TGTGCCTGGAGAGTAACTCCTGCGGATTCACCCCTCCACTTT.